This passage covers 32 T cell receptor beta chains from one sample sequenced in a study of T cell changes during pregnancy in multiple sclerosis. The repertoire was sequenced with immunoSEQ multiplex PCR; TCRdb's copy has only in-frame clones and lacks some. The sample includes 93,000 or so clones, 80% to 95% of them seen just once. The sequencing used peripheral blood, collected before pregnancy. These receptors came from a female donor with multiple sclerosis, enrolled in a pregnancy study.

There are a few counts of this clone. The gene calls are TRBV9 and TRBJ1-1; D is unresolved. The germline V and J ends were trimmed by 0 bases and 1 base, with 7 bases remaining between them. The V gene's germline CDR1 is SGDLS and CDR2 YYNGEE. CDR3 length: 14 amino acids. The CDR3 spells CASSVVASNTEAFF. CDR3 coding DNA: TGTGCCAGCAGCGTAGTGGCCTCGAACACTGAAGCTTTCTTT.

This chain links TRBV9 with TRBJ2-3, with a tentative D call TRBD2 (7 bases). Trimming left V 2 bases short and J 2 bases short, with 12 bases between. Germline CDR1 SGDLS, CDR2 YYNGEE. The CDR3 runs to 15 residues. This CDR3 reads CASSVRGADTDTQYF. CDR3 coding DNA: TGTGCCAGCAGCGTCCGGGGGGCCGACACAGATACGCAGTATTTT.

The gene calls are TRBV28 and TRBJ2-1; TRBD2 matches 8 bases. The CDR3 runs 15 residues. After removal of 5 bases from V and 7 bases from J, the junction contained 10 bases not matched to a gene. Germline V gene lookup returns CDR1 MDHEN and CDR2 SYDVKM. The DNA for the CDR3 is TGTGCCAGCAGTGGTACTAGCGGCAATGAGAATGAGCAGTTCTTC. Its translation: CASSGTSGNENEQFF.

In regard to this clone: An end of the junction differs from the germline gene, which may be a read error. The chain recombines TRBV19 with TRBJ2-7; D perhaps matches TRBD2 (5 bases). Germline CDR1 reads LNHDA; CDR2 reads SQIVND (reference sequence). This CDR3 has 14 residues. CDR3 sequence (DNA): TGTGCCAGTAGTATCCGGACGGGAACCTACGAACAGTACTTC. Amino acids: CASSIRTGTYEQYF.

The chain links TRBV7-9 to TRBJ2-7, with D possibly matching TRBD2 (5 bases). The CDR3 is 13 amino acids. CDR1 is SEHNR, CDR2 FQNEAQ, per germline (reference sequence). Trimming took off 5 bases at V and 3 bases at J, with 11 bases between the two ends. The CDR3 DNA follows: TGTGCCAGCAGCCCTGGACTGAACTACGAGCAGTACTTC. It specifies CASSPGLNYEQYF.

This clone appeared many times. The V gene is TRBV27, the J gene TRBJ2-2; 16 nucleotides match TRBD2. The trim removed 4 bases at V and 4 bases at J, leaving 12 bases unmatched. The CDR3 length is 20 residues. Germline CDR1 MNHEY, CDR2 SMNVEV (reference sequence). The CDR3 DNA sequence: TGTGCCAGCAGTTCAACTTCCGGGACTAGCGGGAGGGCCTTCACCGGGGAGCTGTTTTTT. Encoded protein: CASSSTSGTSGRAFTGELFF.

The chain is built from TRBV9 and TRBJ2-5; tentatively, D is TRBD1 (6 bases). Trimming pared 6 bases from V and 0 bases from J, leaving 12 bases between. Germline loops: CDR1 SGDLS, CDR2 YYNGEE. CDR3 length equals 14 residues. The CDR3 region is CASTRTDYQETQYF. As DNA, the CDR3 is TGTGCCAGCACCAGGACAGATTACCAAGAGACCCAGTACTTC.

The gene calls are TRBV4-2 and TRBJ2-1; D perhaps matches TRBD1 (6 bases). The CDR3 has 16 residues. Trimming removed 3 bases from V and 6 bases from J, with 18 bases in between. Germline CDR1 reads LGHNA; CDR2 reads YNFKEQ. The CDR3 region is CASSQAGQGSSNEQFF. DNA for the CDR3: TGTGCCAGCAGCCAGGCGGGTCAGGGGAGCAGCAATGAGCAGTTCTTC.

This chain's CDR3 is CAIRGQGENTEAFF. The CDR3 DNA sequence: TGTGCCATCAGAGGACAGGGGGAGAACACTGAAGCTTTCTTT. The chain recombines TRBV10-3 with TRBJ1-1, with 10 bases aligning to TRBD1. With 6 bases clipped from V and 1 base from J, the junction kept 2 bases outside the gene matches. CDR1 is ENHRY, CDR2 SYGVKD, per germline. The CDR3 has 14 residues.

The chain has TRBV7-9 and TRBJ2-5, with TRBD1 identical over 7 bases. CDR1 and CDR2 from the germline V gene are SEHNR and FQNEAQ (reference sequence). V dropped 3 bases and J dropped 3; count of bases not matched to a gene: 7. This CDR3 has 15 amino acids. Here the CDR3 reads CASSFLGTEEETQYF. In DNA form, the CDR3 reads TGTGCCAGCAGCTTTTTGGGGACAGAAGAAGAGACCCAGTACTTC.

The chain carries TRBV6-1 and TRBJ1-2; D remains unclear. V was shortened by 5 bases and J by 4 bases, with 11 bases between the two germline ends. The CDR3 loop spans 13 amino acids. Germline V gives CDR1 MNHNS, CDR2 SASEGT. The CDR3 DNA follows: TGTGCCAGCAGTTCGACAAGTCTCTATGGCTACACCTTC. It encodes CASSSTSLYGYTF.

The V and J genes are TRBV7-6 and TRBJ2-2, with D perhaps TRBD2 (6 bases). V dropped 0 bases and J dropped 6 bases, with 8 bases sitting between them. Germline V CDR1 and CDR2: SGHVS, FNYEAQ. The CDR3 is 14 amino acids. The CDR3 nucleotides are TGTGCCAGCAGCTTAGCGGGGGGTCCCGGGGAGCTGTTTTTT. Amino acid sequence: CASSLAGGPGELFF. Filled out from reference TRBV7-6 and TRBJ2-2, the complete variable domain reads GAGVSQSPRYKVTKRGQDVALRCDPISGHVSLYWYRQALGQGPEFLTYFNYEAQQDKSGLPNDRFSAERPEGSISTLTIQRTEQRDSAMYRCASSLAGGPGELFFGEGSRLTVL.

The chain employs TRBV28 and TRBJ1-1; 8 bases agree with TRBD1. V was clipped by 7 bases and J by 1 base; unmatched bases: 5. Germline CDR1 is MDHEN and CDR2 is SYDVKM. The CDR3 covers 14 residues. The DNA of the CDR3 is TGTGCCAGCACCGGGGACAGGAGGAACACTGAAGCTTTCTTT. The encoded protein is CASTGDRRNTEAFF.

V gene TRBV5-1 combines with J gene TRBJ2-7; 8 nucleotides match TRBD2. This CDR3 spans 15 amino acids. J was trimmed by 6 bases and V by 2 bases; bases with no gene match: 10. The germline CDR1 and CDR2 sequences are SGHRS and YFSETQ. The CDR3 is CASSFSGTRALEQYF. The CDR3 region has the DNA TGCGCCAGCAGCTTCTCGGGGACTAGGGCTCTCGAGCAGTACTTC.

The chain recombines TRBV18 with TRBJ1-1; 8 positions match TRBD1. Germline V gives CDR1 KGHSH, CDR2 LQKENI. This CDR3 spans 14 amino acids. The V gene end was trimmed by 3 bases and the J gene end by 6 bases; junction bases not matched to a gene: 6. The CDR3 region has the DNA TGTGCCAGCTCACCCGTGGACAGGGAGGCTGAAGCTTTCTTT. Translating gives CASSPVDREAEAFF.

The V and J genes are TRBV7-6 and TRBJ1-4; D is undetermined. TRBJ2-2 explains the end of the DNA better; the J call may be wrong. Per germline, CDR1 SGHVS and CDR2 FNYEAQ. The CDR3 covers 11 residues. The CDR3 here is CASSLTTELFF. The CDR3 DNA is TGTGCCAGCAGCTTAACTACGGAGCTGTTTTTT.

The gene calls are TRBV9 and TRBJ2-1, with 10 bases fitting TRBD2. This CDR3 has 15 residues. V lost 0 bases to trimming and J lost 7 bases; unmatched junction nucleotides: 4. Looked up from germline, CDR1 is SGDLS and CDR2 is YYNGEE. For the CDR3, the DNA is TGTGCCAGCAGCGTAGCACCTAGCGGGAGTAATGAGCAGTTCTTC. It codes for CASSVAPSGSNEQFF.

The chain combines TRBV7-9 with TRBJ2-7; TRBD1 agrees at 12 bases. J was trimmed by 6 bases and V by 3 bases; bases with no gene match: 6. The germline gives CDR1 SEHNR, CDR2 FQNEAQ (reference sequence). This CDR3 has 15 residues. In nucleotides, the CDR3 is TGTGCCAGCAGCTTTAAGGGACAGGGGGCCGGCGAGCAGTACTTC. Translation: CASSFKGQGAGEQYF.

This clone was counted only a few times. The chain joins TRBV9 to TRBJ1-2; tentative D call: TRBD1 (5 bases). The length of the CDR3 is 11 residues. V was trimmed by 6 bases and J by 6 bases, leaving 9 bases between them. Germline CDR1 and CDR2: SGDLS and YYNGEE. The CDR3 nucleotides read TGTGCCAGCACCGGGGGAAATGGCTACACCTTC. Translation gives CASTGGNGYTF.

J is TRBJ2-2 and V is TRBV7-3; 9 nucleotides match TRBD1. This CDR3 contains 15 residues. Germline values: CDR1 SGHTA, CDR2 FQGTGA. The V segment lost 2 bases and the J segment 5 bases; nucleotides outside the gene matches: 3. DNA of the CDR3: TGTGCCAGCAGCTTAGACAGGGGGATGACCGGGGAGCTGTTTTTT. Its translation: CASSLDRGMTGELFF.

The genes are TRBV19 and TRBJ2-5; 9 bases line up with TRBD2. This CDR3 is 16 amino acids long. Germline lookup yields CDR1 LNHDA and CDR2 SQIVND (reference sequence). Trimming cost V 1 base and J 5 bases; bases outside gene matches: 8. This CDR3 is CASSIGGGGGGETQYF. Here the CDR3 DNA reads TGTGCCAGTAGTATAGGGGGCGGGGGGGGCGGTGAGACCCAGTACTTC.

The chain is built from TRBV7-9 and TRBJ1-2; 7 bases fit TRBD1. The trim removed 2 bases at V and 8 bases at J, leaving 11 bases unmatched. Germline assignment: CDR1 SEHNR and CDR2 FQNEAQ (reference sequence). This CDR3 spans 15 amino acids. CDR3 sequence: CASSLRGTRGLGYTF. The CDR3 bases are TGTGCCAGCAGCTTAAGAGGGACTAGGGGGCTCGGCTACACCTTC.

This clone has just a few counts. This chain links TRBV7-9 with TRBJ1-3; maybe TRBD1 (5 bases). Germline V gene sequence: CDR1 SEHNR, CDR2 FQNEAQ (reference sequence). V shed 6 bases and J shed 8 bases, with 23 bases lying between them. The CDR3 totals 16 residues. CDR3 coding DNA: TGTGCCAGCAGTCCACCTCTGAGAGGCGGCAGGGACACCATATATTTT. Its translation is CASSPPLRGGRDTIYF.

The chain links TRBV28 to TRBJ2-5; 11 bases fit TRBD2. This CDR3 region has 16 residues. Germline V lookup: CDR1 MDHEN, CDR2 SYDVKM. Germline trimming cut 2 bases from V and 5 bases from J; bases unmatched to any gene: 7. As DNA, the CDR3 is TGTGCCAGCAGTTTAGCGTCGGCTAGCGGGAGGGAGACCCAGTACTTC. Residues: CASSLASASGRETQYF.

CDR3 in DNA: TGTGCCAGTAGTACCGCCAAGGGGTCCGAGACCCAGTACTTC. Protein: CASSTAKGSETQYF. The chain employs TRBV19 and TRBJ2-5; TRBD1 is a possible D gene (5 bases). This CDR3 is 14 amino acids long. The V and J ends lost 4 bases and 5 bases respectively, with 14 bases between them. The germline CDR1 and CDR2 sequences are LNHDA and SQIVND (reference sequence). The full variable domain, in which reference TRBV19 and TRBJ2-5 provide the parts outside the CDR3, is DGGITQSPKYLFRKEGQNVTLSCEQNLNHDAMYWYRQDPGQGLRLIYYSQIVNDFQKGDIAEGYSVSREKKESFPLTVTSAQKNPTAFYLCASSTAKGSETQYFGPGTRLLVL.

With regard to this clone: At one end the junction does not follow the germline gene, possibly because of a read error. Other DNA sequences of this sample code for an identical CDR3. V is TRBV30 and J is TRBJ1-5, with a tentative D call TRBD1 (5 bases). Germline loops: CDR1 GTSNPN, CDR2 SVGIG (reference sequence). The CDR3 is made up of 14 amino acids. The CDR3 nucleotides read TGTGCCTGGAGTGTAAGGGGATTGAATCAGCCCCAGCATTTC. Its translation: CAWSVRGLNQPQHF.

This chain links TRBV4-1 with TRBJ2-7, with 9 bases lining up with TRBD1. After removal of 1 base from V and 1 base from J, the junction contained 8 bases not matched to a gene. Germline V gives CDR1 MGHRA, CDR2 YSYEKL. The CDR3 length is 17 residues. CDR3 loop: CASSQGFRDRASYEQYF. CDR3 bases: TGCGCCAGCAGCCAAGGGTTCCGGGACAGGGCATCCTACGAGCAGTACTTC.

The chain combines TRBV13 with TRBJ2-5, with D perhaps TRBD2 (5 bases). Germline V gene lookup returns CDR1 PRHDT and CDR2 FYEKMQ (reference sequence). Trimming stripped 0 bases from V and 2 bases from J, with 7 bases between. The CDR3 totals 14 residues. In DNA, the CDR3 is TGTGCCAGCAGCTTAGGGGGAGTACAAGAGACCCAGTACTTC. It yields the protein CASSLGGVQETQYF.

This sequence joins TRBV19 and TRBJ1-4, with D maybe TRBD1 (5 bases). The germline V gene has CDR1 LNHDA and CDR2 SQIVND (reference sequence). The CDR3 length is 15 residues. Trimming took 2 bases from V and 0 from J, leaving 7 bases between them. CDR3 nucleotide sequence: TGTGCCAGTAGTATAAAGGGGACAACTAATGAAAAACTGTTTTTT. Protein product: CASSIKGTTNEKLFF.

The rearrangement links TRBV30 to TRBJ1-2; 7 nucleotides align to TRBD1. CDR3 size: 15 residues. The V and J ends lost 0 bases and 8 bases, in that order; junction bases with no gene match: 12. Germline CDR1 reads GTSNPN; CDR2 reads SVGIG (reference sequence). CDR3 protein: CAWSVGTEALAGYTF. The CDR3 coding sequence is TGTGCCTGGAGTGTCGGGACAGAGGCCTTGGCGGGCTACACCTTC.

The chain uses TRBV28 and TRBJ2-3; D is unresolved. CDR3 length: 16 residues. Germline values: CDR1 MDHEN, CDR2 SYDVKM. V was clipped by 4 bases and J by 4 bases, with 18 bases between them. The CDR3 sequence is CASSYPKRVDSDTQYF. In DNA form, the CDR3 reads TGTGCCAGCAGTTACCCAAAGCGAGTGGATTCAGATACGCAGTATTTT.

This chain joins TRBV19 and TRBJ2-7; TRBD1 might be the D (6 bases). V lost 5 bases and J 0 bases, leaving 29 bases between the germline ends. Germline-derived CDR1 and CDR2 are LNHDA and SQIVND (reference sequence). This CDR3 is built from 20 residues. The CDR3 protein is CASSPFLRNEGVYPSYEQYF. The DNA for the CDR3 is TGTGCCAGTAGTCCGTTCCTTAGGAACGAGGGGGTATACCCCTCCTACGAGCAGTACTTC. Combining the CDR3 with reference TRBV19 and TRBJ2-7 gives the whole variable domain DGGITQSPKYLFRKEGQNVTLSCEQNLNHDAMYWYRQDPGQGLRLIYYSQIVNDFQKGDIAEGYSVSREKKESFPLTVTSAQKNPTAFYLCASSPFLRNEGVYPSYEQYFGPGTRLTVT.